These T cell receptor beta chains were read from a single sample in a study of T cell responses to AZD1222 COVID-19 vaccine. Data came from immunoSEQ multiplex PCR; TCRdb stores just in-frame clones and leaves some out. The data show about 53,000 clones, approximately 84% seen once. The sequenced sample was peripheral blood, obtained on day 0 of AZD1222 vaccination. These receptors were obtained from an adult in good health. Each CDR3 is given with its conserved first and last residue. The D gene is left open where the match is weak. Size is omitted from some rows. Given values are once, few, many or a class for expanded clones.

v_call: TRBV2
j_call: TRBJ1-2
clone_size: NA
d_call: NA
cdr3_nt: TGTGCCAGCAGTGAAACTTCCGGGCAGTTTTTTGGCTACACCTTC
cdr3_aa: CASSETSGQFFGYTF

v_call: TRBV2
j_call: TRBJ1-2
clone_size: NA
d_call: TRBD1
cdr3_nt: TGTGCCAGCAGTAAGGACAGGTGGGACTATGGCTACACCTTC
cdr3_aa: CASSKDRWDYGYTF

v_call: TRBV6-5
j_call: TRBJ1-5
clone_size: once
d_call: NA
cdr3_nt: TGTGCCAGCAGTTACTCGAGGCCCCCTAATCAGCCCCAGCATTTT
cdr3_aa: CASSYSRPPNQPQHF

v_call: TRBV29-1
j_call: TRBJ1-1
clone_size: NA
d_call: NA
cdr3_nt: TGCAGCGTTGCAGACTTTGAAGCTTTCTTT
cdr3_aa: CSVADFEAFF

v_call: TRBV19
j_call: TRBJ1-2
clone_size: NA
d_call: NA
cdr3_nt: TGTGCCAGTACCTTGGACACCAATTCCTATGGCTACACCTTC
cdr3_aa: CASTLDTNSYGYTF

v_call: TRBV3-1/TRBV3-2
j_call: TRBJ1-3
clone_size: NA
d_call: TRBD1
cdr3_nt: TGTGCCAGCAGCCCCCGGGACAGGCTCGGAAACACCATATATTTT
cdr3_aa: CASSPRDRLGNTIYF

v_call: TRBV12-3/TRBV12-4
j_call: TRBJ2-1
clone_size: NA
d_call: NA
cdr3_nt: TGTGCCAGCCTTGGGGACAATGAGCAGTTCTTC
cdr3_aa: CASLGDNEQFF

v_call: TRBV5-1
j_call: TRBJ1-6
clone_size: NA
d_call: NA
cdr3_nt: TGCGCCAGCAGCTCTATTTGGGGCAATTCACCCCTCCACTTT
cdr3_aa: CASSSIWGNSPLHF

v_call: TRBV28
j_call: TRBJ1-6
clone_size: NA
d_call: NA
cdr3_nt: TGTGCCAGCAGTTTGCCAGGTGCCTATAATTCACCCCTCCACTTT
cdr3_aa: CASSLPGAYNSPLHF

v_call: TRBV15
j_call: TRBJ2-7
clone_size: few
d_call: NA
cdr3_nt: TGTGCCACCAGCAGAGATACGGCCCCAATGAGGCAGTACTTC
cdr3_aa: CATSRDTAPMRQYF

v_call: TRBV29-1
j_call: TRBJ2-7
clone_size: once
d_call: NA
cdr3_nt: TGCAGCGCCCTGGGACCCAGCCGCTACGAGCAGTACTTC
cdr3_aa: CSALGPSRYEQYF

v_call: TRBV14
j_call: TRBJ2-3
clone_size: once
d_call: TRBD2
cdr3_nt: TGTGCCAGCAGCGGGGCTAGCGGGAGGATAGATACGCAGTATTTT
cdr3_aa: CASSGASGRIDTQYF

v_call: TRBV28
j_call: TRBJ2-7
clone_size: once
d_call: TRBD2
cdr3_nt: TGTGCCAGCTGGACTAGCGGGAGTTACGAGCAGTACTTC
cdr3_aa: CASWTSGSYEQYF

v_call: TRBV12-5
j_call: TRBJ2-1
clone_size: NA
d_call: NA
cdr3_nt: TGTGCTAGTGGACTTGTGGGAAATGAGCAGTTCTTC
cdr3_aa: CASGLVGNEQFF

v_call: TRBV7-9
j_call: TRBJ2-1
clone_size: medium-sized
d_call: TRBD2
cdr3_nt: TGTGCCAGCAGCCCCCCGGGTGGGGCGGGAGGCCCGCAGTTCTTC
cdr3_aa: CASSPPGGAGGPQFF

v_call: TRBV7-9
j_call: TRBJ1-2
clone_size: NA
d_call: NA
cdr3_nt: TGTGCCAGCAGCCCAACCGGGGGGTTGGAGGGCTACACCTTC
cdr3_aa: CASSPTGGLEGYTF

v_call: TRBV6-5
j_call: TRBJ1-6
clone_size: NA
d_call: NA
cdr3_nt: TGTGCCAGCAGTTACAGGCGGGGTTCTAATTCACCCCTCCACTTT
cdr3_aa: CASSYRRGSNSPLHF

v_call: TRBV12-3/TRBV12-4
j_call: TRBJ1-4
clone_size: NA
d_call: TRBD1
cdr3_nt: TGTGCCAGCAGGGGGACAGGGACTGAAAAACTGTTTTTT
cdr3_aa: CASRGTGTEKLFF

v_call: TRBV11-3
j_call: TRBJ2-6
clone_size: medium-sized
d_call: NA
cdr3_nt: TGTGCCAGCAGCTTAGCTGGCGGGGCCAACGTCCTGACTTTC
cdr3_aa: CASSLAGGANVLTF

v_call: TRBV18
j_call: TRBJ2-1
clone_size: NA
d_call: NA
cdr3_nt: TGTGCCAGCTCACGTTCTGACTACAATGAGCAGTTCTTC
cdr3_aa: CASSRSDYNEQFF